What follows are 6 T cell receptor beta chains derived from one specimen sequenced in a study of regulatory and conventional T cells in RAG deficiency. Data came from immunoSEQ multiplex PCR; TCRdb stores just in-frame clones and leaves some out. Among 40,000 to 55,000 clones listed, 90% were seen once. Genomic DNA came from blood conventional CD4+ T cells gated CD25-low CD127-high. Another study also made use of these data, one on regulatory T cells. That study adds: Amplification used 52 TRBV primers and 13 TRBJ primers.

The sequenced material came from CD4+ effector T cells sorted from blood. The receptors originated from a human donor in good health.

This clone has a handful of counts. The chain has TRBV27 and TRBJ1-2; a weak D match, TRBD1 (5 bases). Per the germline V gene, CDR1 is MNHEY and CDR2 is SMNVEV (reference sequence). This CDR3 comprises 15 residues. V was shortened by 7 bases and J by 1 base, with 16 bases between the two germline ends. CDR3 in DNA: TGTGCCAGCACCGAAAATCCGGGGGGTAACTATGGCTACACCTTC. It translates to CASTENPGGNYGYTF.

This chain links TRBV2 with TRBJ1-4, with a tentative D call TRBD1 (6 bases). With 7 bases removed from V and 7 bases from J, the gap between germline ends came to 13 bases. Looked up from germline, CDR1 is SNHLY and CDR2 is FYNNEI. The CDR3 has 13 amino acids. CDR3 residues: CASINGGGEKLFF. CDR3 in DNA: TGTGCCAGCATCAATGGAGGGGGTGAAAAACTGTTTTTT. Using reference TRBV2 and TRBJ1-4 for the parts outside the CDR3, the full variable domain is EPEVTQTPSHQVTQMGQEVILRCVPISNHLYFYWYRQILGQKVEFLVSFYNNEISEKSEIFDDQFSVERPDGSNFTLKIRSTKLEDSAMYFCASINGGGEKLFFGSGTQLSVL.

CDR3 region: CASSYSRAPNQPQHF. The CDR3 nucleotides are TGTGCCAGCAGTTACTCGAGGGCCCCGAATCAGCCCCAGCATTTT. The chain uses TRBV6-5 and TRBJ1-5; no clear D gene. CDR1 MNHEY and CDR2 SVGAGI come from the germline V gene. The V end lost 0 bases, the J end lost 4 bases, and 10 bases lay between the germline ends. This CDR3 has 15 amino acids.

Here the CDR3 DNA reads TGCGCCAGCAGCTCTGGTGTTCAATCTGCCAATGAGCAGTTCTTC. This codes for CASSSGVQSANEQFF. The V and J genes are TRBV5-1 and TRBJ2-1; D remains unclear. Trimming removed 3 bases at V and 6 bases at J, with 16 bases between. Germline CDR1 is SGHRS and CDR2 is YFSETQ. This CDR3 region has 15 residues.

This chain connects TRBV2 to TRBJ1-1; D gene ambiguous. CDR1 is SNHLY, CDR2 FYNNEI, per germline. V was trimmed by 8 bases and J by 2 bases, leaving 12 bases between them. CDR3 length: 13 residues. CDR3: CASHLSSNTEAFF. The CDR3 coding sequence is TGTGCCAGCCACCTCTCAAGTAACACTGAAGCTTTCTTT.

The chain combines TRBV5-6 with TRBJ2-3; D is perhaps TRBD2 (6 bases). The CDR3 is 16 amino acids. Between the trimmed V and J ends, which lost 3 bases and 5 bases, there was a span of 19 bases. The germline V gene encodes CDR1 SGHDT and CDR2 YYEEEE. Written as DNA, the CDR3 is TGTGCCAGCAGCTCCAAGACTAGTCGGTCTCAAGATACGCAGTATTTT. It specifies CASSSKTSRSQDTQYF.